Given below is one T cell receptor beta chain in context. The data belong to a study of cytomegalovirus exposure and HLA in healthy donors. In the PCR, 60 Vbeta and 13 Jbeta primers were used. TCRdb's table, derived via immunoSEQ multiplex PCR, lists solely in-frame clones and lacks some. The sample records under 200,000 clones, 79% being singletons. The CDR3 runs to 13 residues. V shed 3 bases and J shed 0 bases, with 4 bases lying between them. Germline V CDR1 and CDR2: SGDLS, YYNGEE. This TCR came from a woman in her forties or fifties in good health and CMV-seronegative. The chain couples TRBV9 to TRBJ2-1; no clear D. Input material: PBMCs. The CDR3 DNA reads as TGTGCCAGCAGCGGGAGCTCCTACAATGAGCAGTTCTTC. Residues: CASSGSSYNEQFF.